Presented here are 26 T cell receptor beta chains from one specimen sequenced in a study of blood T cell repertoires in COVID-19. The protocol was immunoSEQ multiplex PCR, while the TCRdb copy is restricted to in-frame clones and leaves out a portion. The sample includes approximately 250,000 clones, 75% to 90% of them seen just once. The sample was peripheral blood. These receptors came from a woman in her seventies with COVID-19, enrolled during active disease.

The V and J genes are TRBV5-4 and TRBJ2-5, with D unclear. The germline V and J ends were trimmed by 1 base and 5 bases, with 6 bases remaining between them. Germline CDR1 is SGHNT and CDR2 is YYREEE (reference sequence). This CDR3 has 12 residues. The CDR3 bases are TGTGCCAGCAGCTTGTATCGTGAGACCCAGTACTTC. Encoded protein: CASSLYRETQYF.

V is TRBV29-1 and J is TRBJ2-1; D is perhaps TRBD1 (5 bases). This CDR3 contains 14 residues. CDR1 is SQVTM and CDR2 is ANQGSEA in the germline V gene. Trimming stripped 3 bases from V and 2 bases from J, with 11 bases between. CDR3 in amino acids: CSVELRAPYNEQFF. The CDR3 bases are TGCAGCGTTGAGCTCAGGGCCCCCTACAATGAGCAGTTCTTC.

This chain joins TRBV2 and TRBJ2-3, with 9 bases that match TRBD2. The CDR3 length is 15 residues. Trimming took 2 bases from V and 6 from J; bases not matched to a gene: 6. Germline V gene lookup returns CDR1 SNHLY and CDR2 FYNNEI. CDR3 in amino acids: CASSEYLAGIDTQYF. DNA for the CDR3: TGTGCCAGCAGTGAATACCTAGCGGGGATTGATACGCAGTATTTT.

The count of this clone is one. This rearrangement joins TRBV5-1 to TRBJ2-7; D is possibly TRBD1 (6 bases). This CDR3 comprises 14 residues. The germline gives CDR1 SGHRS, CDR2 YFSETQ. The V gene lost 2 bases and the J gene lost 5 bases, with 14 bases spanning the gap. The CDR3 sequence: CASSLAYRDDEQYF. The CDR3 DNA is TGCGCCAGCAGCTTAGCGTACAGGGATGACGAGCAGTACTTC.

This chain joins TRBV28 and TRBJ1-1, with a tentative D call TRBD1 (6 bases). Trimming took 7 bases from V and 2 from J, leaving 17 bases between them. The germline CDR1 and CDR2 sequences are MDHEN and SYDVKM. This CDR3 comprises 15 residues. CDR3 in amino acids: CASKPRGQTNTEAFF. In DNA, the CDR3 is TGTGCCAGCAAACCTCGCGGACAGACTAACACTGAAGCTTTCTTT.

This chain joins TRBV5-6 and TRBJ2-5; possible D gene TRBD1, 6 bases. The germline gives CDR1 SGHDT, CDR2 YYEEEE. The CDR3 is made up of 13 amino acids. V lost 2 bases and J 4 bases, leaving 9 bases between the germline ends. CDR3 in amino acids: CASSFGRGETQYF. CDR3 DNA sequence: TGTGCCAGCAGCTTCGGCAGGGGAGAGACCCAGTACTTC. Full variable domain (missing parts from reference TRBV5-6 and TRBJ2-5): DAGVTQSPTHLIKTRGQQVTLRCSPKSGHDTVSWYQQALGQGPQFIFQYYEEEERQRGNFPDRFSGHQFPNYSSELNVNALLLGDSALYLCASSFGRGETQYFGPGTRLLVL.

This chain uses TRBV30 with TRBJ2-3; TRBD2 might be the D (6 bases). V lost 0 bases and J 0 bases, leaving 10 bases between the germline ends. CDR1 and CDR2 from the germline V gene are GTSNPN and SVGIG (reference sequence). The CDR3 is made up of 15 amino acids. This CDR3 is CAWSVNRGSTDTQYF. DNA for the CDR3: TGTGCCTGGAGTGTTAACCGGGGGAGCACAGATACGCAGTATTTT.

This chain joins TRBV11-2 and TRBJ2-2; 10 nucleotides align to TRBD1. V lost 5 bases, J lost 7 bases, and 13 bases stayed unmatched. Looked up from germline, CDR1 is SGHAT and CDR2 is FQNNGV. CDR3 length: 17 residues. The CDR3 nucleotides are TGTGCCAGCAGCCCATCCTCCGGGACAGGGGTGGTCGGGGAGCTGTTTTTT. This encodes CASSPSSGTGVVGELFF.

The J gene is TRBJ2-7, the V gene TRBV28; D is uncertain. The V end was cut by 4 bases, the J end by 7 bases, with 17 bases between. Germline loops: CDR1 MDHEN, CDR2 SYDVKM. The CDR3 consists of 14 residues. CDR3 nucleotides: TGTGCCAGCAGTTCCGGTCCGTCAAGCTGGGAGCAGTACTTC. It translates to CASSSGPSSWEQYF. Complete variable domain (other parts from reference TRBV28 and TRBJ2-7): DVKVTQSSRYLVKRTGEKVFLECVQDMDHENMFWYRQDPGLGLRLIYFSYDVKMKEKGDIPEGYSVSREKKERFSLILESASTNQTSMYLCASSSGPSSWEQYFGPGTRLTVT.

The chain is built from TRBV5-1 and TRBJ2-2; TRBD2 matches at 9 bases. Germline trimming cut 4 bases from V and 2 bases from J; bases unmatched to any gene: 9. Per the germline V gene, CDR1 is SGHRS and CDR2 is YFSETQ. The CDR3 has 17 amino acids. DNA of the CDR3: TGCGCCAGCAGCCCGGGTCCGACTAGCGGAAACACCGGGGAGCTGTTTTTT. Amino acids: CASSPGPTSGNTGELFF.

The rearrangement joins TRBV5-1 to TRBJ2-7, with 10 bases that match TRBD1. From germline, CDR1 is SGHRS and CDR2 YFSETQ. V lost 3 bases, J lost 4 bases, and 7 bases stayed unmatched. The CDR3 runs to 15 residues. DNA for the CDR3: TGCGCCAGCAGCTCCCGACAGGGGGCGGGATACGAGCAGTACTTC. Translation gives CASSSRQGAGYEQYF.

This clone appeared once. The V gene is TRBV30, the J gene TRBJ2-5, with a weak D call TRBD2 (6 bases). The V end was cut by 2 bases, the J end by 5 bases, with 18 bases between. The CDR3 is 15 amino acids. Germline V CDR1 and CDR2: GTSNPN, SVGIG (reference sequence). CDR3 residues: CAWSLRGGSSETQYF. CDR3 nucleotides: TGTGCCTGGAGTCTCCGGGGAGGAAGTTCGGAGACCCAGTACTTC.

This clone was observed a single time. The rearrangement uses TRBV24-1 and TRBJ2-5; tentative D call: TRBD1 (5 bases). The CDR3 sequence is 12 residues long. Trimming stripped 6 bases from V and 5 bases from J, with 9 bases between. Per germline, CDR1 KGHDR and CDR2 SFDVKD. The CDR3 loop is CATSRGGETQYF. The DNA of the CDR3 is TGTGCCACCAGTAGGGGTGGGGAGACCCAGTACTTC.

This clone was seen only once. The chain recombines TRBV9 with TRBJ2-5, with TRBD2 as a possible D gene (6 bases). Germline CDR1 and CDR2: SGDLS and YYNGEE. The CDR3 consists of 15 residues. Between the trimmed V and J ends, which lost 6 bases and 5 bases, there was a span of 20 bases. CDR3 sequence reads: CASKVGDFLGETQYF. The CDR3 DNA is TGTGCCAGCAAAGTGGGGGACTTCCTCGGTGAGACCCAGTACTTC.

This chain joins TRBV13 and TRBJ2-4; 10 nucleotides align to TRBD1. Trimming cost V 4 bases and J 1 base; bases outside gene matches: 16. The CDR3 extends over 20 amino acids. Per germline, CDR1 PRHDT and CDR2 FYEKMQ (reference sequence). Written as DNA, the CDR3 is TGTGCCAGCAGCTCTCTGGGAGGGACAGGGGATGCCTCGGCCAAAAACATTCAGTACTTC. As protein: CASSSLGGTGDASAKNIQYF. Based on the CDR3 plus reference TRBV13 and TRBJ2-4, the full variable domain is AAGVIQSPRHLIKEKRETATLKCYPIPRHDTVYWYQQGPGQDPQFLISFYEKMQSDKGSIPDRFSAQQFSDYHSELNMSSLELGDSALYFCASSSLGGTGDASAKNIQYFGAGTRLSVL.

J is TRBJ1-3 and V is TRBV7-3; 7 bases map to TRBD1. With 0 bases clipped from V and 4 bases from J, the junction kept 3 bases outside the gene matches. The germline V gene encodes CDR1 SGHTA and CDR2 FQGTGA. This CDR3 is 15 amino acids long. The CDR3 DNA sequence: TGTGCCAGCAGCTTAACGGAGGGGGCGGGAAACACCATATATTTT. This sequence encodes CASSLTEGAGNTIYF.

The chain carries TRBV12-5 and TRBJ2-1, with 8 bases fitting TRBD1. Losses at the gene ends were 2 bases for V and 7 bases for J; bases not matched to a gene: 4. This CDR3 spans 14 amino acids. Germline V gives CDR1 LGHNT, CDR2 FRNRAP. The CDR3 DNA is TGTGCTAGTGGTTTGCCTCGACAGGGGAATGAGCAGTTCTTC. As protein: CASGLPRQGNEQFF.

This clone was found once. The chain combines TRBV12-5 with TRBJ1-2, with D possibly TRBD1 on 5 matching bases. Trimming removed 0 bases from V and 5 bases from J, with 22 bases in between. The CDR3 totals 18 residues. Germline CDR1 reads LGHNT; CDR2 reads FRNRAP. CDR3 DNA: TGTGCTAGTGGTTTGGTAGTTGCAGGGCCCCCCCCACAATATGGCTACACCTTC. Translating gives CASGLVVAGPPPQYGYTF.

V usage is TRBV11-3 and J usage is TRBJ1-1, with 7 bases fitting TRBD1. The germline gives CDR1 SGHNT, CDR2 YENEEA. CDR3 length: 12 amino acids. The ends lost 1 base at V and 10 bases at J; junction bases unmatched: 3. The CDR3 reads CASSLGQGRAFF. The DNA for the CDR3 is TGTGCCAGCAGCTTAGGACAGGGACGAGCTTTCTTT.

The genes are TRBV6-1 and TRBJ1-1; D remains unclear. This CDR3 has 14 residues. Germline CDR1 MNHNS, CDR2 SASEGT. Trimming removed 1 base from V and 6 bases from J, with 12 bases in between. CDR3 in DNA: TGTGCCAGCAGTGAAGGGGATTGGCGGGCTGAAGCTTTCTTT. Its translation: CASSEGDWRAEAFF.

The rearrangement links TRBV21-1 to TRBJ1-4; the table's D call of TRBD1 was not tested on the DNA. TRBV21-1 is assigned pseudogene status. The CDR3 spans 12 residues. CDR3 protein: CASSPVGGKLFF. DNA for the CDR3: TGTGCCAGCAGCCCAGTAGGGGGCAAACTGTTTTTT.

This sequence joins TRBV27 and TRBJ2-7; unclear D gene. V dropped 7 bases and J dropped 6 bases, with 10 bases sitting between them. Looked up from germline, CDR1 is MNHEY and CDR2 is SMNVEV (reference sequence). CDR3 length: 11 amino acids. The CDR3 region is CASTLGSEQYF. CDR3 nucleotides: TGTGCCAGCACCCTCGGTTCCGAGCAGTACTTC.

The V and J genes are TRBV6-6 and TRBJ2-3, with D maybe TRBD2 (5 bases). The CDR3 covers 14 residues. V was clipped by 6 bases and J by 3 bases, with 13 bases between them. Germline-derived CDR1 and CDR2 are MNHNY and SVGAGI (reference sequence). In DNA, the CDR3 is TGTGCCAGCAGCCGGGTGGGAGAGACAGATACGCAGTATTTT. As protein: CASSRVGETDTQYF.

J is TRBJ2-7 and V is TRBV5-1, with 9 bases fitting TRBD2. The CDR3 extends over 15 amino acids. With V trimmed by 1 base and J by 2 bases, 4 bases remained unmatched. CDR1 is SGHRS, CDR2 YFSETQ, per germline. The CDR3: CASSLIAGGPYEQYF. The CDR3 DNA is TGCGCCAGCAGCTTGATCGCGGGGGGGCCCTACGAGCAGTACTTC.

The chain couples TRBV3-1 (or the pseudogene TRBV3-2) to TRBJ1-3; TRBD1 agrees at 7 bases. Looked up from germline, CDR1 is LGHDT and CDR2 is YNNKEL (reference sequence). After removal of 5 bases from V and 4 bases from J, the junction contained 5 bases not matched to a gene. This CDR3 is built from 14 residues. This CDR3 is CASSDRVVGNTIYF. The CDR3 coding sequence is TGTGCCAGCAGCGACAGGGTGGTCGGAAACACCATATATTTT.

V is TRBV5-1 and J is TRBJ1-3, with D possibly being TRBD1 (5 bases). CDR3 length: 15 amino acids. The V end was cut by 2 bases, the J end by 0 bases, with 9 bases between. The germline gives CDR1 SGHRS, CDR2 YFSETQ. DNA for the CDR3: TGCGCCAGCAGCTTCCAGGGCCACTCTGGAAACACCATATATTTT. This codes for CASSFQGHSGNTIYF.